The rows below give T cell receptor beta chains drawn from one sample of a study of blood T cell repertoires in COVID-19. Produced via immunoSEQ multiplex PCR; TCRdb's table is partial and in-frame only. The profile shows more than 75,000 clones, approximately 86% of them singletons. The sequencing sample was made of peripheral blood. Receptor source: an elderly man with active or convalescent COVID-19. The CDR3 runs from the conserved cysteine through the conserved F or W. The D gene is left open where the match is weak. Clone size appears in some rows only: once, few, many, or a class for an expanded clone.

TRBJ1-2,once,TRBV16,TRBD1,CASSLKTGGYGYTF,TGTGCCAGCAGCCTTAAGACAGGGGGCTATGGCTACACCTTC
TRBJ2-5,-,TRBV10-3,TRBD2,CAISGTSGIETQYF,TGTGCCATCAGTGGGACTAGCGGGATAGAGACCCAGTACTTC
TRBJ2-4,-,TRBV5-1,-,CASSLVAGATPHF,TGCGCCAGCAGCTTGGTTGCTGGGGCTACCCCGCACTTC
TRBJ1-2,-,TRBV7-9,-,CASSFATARARGYTF,TGTGCCAGCAGCTTTGCCACGGCCAGGGCTAGGGGCTACACCTTC
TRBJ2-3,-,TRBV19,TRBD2,CASSIGRGDTQYF,TGTGCCAGTAGTATCGGGCGGGGGGATACGCAGTATTTT
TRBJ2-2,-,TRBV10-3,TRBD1,CAIRTGGDTGELFF,TGTGCCATCAGGACAGGGGGAGACACCGGGGAGCTGTTTTTT
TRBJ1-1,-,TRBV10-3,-,CAIKVNQGPNTEAFF,TGTGCCATCAAGGTTAATCAGGGGCCGAACACTGAAGCTTTCTTT
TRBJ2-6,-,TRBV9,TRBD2,CASSVGHSGRLGANVLTF,TGTGCCAGCAGCGTAGGACATAGCGGGAGACTAGGGGCCAACGTCCTGACTTTC
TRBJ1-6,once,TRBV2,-,CASMQDISYNSPLHF,TGTGCCAGCATGCAGGACATCTCCTATAATTCACCCCTCCACTTT
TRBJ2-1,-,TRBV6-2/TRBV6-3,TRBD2,CASSFTAAGLSYNEQFF,TGTGCCAGCAGTTTCACCGCAGCGGGGCTCTCCTACAATGAGCAGTTCTTC
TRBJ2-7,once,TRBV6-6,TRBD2,CASSYPSGTFSYEQYF,TGTGCCAGCAGTTACCCCAGCGGGACCTTCTCCTACGAGCAGTACTTC
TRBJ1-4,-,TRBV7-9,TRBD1,CASSLAGTGRGHEKLFF,TGTGCCAGCAGCTTAGCGGGGACAGGGAGAGGGCATGAAAAACTGTTTTTT
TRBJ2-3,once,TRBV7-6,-,CASSLGAEGTDTQYF,TGTGCCAGCAGCTTAGGTGCGGAGGGCACAGATACGCAGTATTTT
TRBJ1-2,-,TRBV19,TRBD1,CANRQGRGYTF,TGTGCGAATAGACAGGGCCGTGGCTACACCTTC
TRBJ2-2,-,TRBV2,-,CASNPGYTGELFF,TGTGCCAGCAATCCAGGGTACACCGGGGAGCTGTTTTTT
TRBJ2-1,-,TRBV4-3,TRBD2,CASSQAIVPGLAGGNEQFF,TGCGCCAGCAGCCAAGCAATTGTCCCGGGACTAGCGGGAGGAAACGAGCAGTTCTTC